This TCR beta chain was recovered during a study of CD8+ T cells in alopecia areata. Sequencing templates came from extracted RNA that was reverse transcribed into cDNA. Sequencing was performed with immunoSEQ multiplex PCR; in TCRdb, only in-frame clones are kept and a portion is missing. This table has about 180,000 clones, roughly 60% appearing once. Study-wide findings and caveats: When scalp samples are sequenced, resident alphabeta T cells of normal skin are also captured.

The CDR3 loop spans 13 amino acids. Germline lookup yields CDR1 SGHDN and CDR2 FVKESK. Trimming stripped 0 bases from V and 5 bases from J, with 6 bases between. Concerning this clone: The antigen is not known.

The receptor's source is a human donor with alopecia areata. The sequencing here drew on CD4+ T cells sorted from blood, taken at week 0. The gene calls are TRBV14 and TRBJ2-3, with unresolved D. The CDR3 reads CASSQDWVDTQYF. The CDR3 DNA reads TGTGCCAGCAGCCAAGATTGGGTAGATACGCAGTATTTT.